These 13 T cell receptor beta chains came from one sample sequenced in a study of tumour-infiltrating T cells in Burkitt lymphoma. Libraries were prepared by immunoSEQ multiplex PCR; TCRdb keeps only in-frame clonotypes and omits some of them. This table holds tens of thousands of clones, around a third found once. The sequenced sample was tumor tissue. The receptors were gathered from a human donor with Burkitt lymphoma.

CDR3: CASTQGGGPRETQYF. CDR3 nucleotide sequence: TGTGCCAGCACCCAAGGCGGAGGACCCCGAGAGACCCAGTACTTC. V is TRBV7-6 and J is TRBJ2-5, with D perhaps TRBD2 (5 bases). The V gene lost 7 bases and the J gene lost 4 bases, with 19 bases spanning the gap. There are 15 residues in the CDR3. CDR1 is SGHVS and CDR2 is FNYEAQ in the germline V gene. Drawing the rest from reference TRBV7-6 and TRBJ2-5, the complete variable domain is GAGVSQSPRYKVTKRGQDVALRCDPISGHVSLYWYRQALGQGPEFLTYFNYEAQQDKSGLPNDRFSAERPEGSISTLTIQRTEQRDSAMYRCASTQGGGPRETQYFGPGTRLLVL.

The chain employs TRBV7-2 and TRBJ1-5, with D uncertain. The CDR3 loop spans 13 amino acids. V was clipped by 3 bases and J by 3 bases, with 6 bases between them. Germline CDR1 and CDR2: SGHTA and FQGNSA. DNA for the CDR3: TGTGCCAGCAGCTTTGCCGACAATCAGCCCCAGCATTTT. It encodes CASSFADNQPQHF.

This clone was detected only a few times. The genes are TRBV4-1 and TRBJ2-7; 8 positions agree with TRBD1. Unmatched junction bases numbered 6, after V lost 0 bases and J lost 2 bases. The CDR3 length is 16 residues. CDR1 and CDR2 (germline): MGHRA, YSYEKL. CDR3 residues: CASSQDRTGYTYEQYF. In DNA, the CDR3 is TGCGCCAGCAGCCAAGATCGGACAGGGTACACCTACGAGCAGTACTTC.

The CDR3 nucleotides read TGCGCCAGCAGCCAAGAATCTACATCATTTAGCAATCAGCCCCAGCATTTT. Its translation is CASSQESTSFSNQPQHF. The chain uses TRBV4-1 and TRBJ1-5; D not certain. V was clipped by 0 bases and J by 0 bases, with 12 bases between them. The CDR3 runs 17 residues. CDR1 and CDR2 (germline): MGHRA, YSYEKL.

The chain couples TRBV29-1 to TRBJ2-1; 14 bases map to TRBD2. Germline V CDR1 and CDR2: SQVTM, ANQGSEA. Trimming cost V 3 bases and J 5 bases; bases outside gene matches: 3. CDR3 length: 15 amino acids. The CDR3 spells CSVEGGLAGDNEQFF. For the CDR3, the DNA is TGCAGCGTTGAGGGGGGACTAGCGGGAGACAATGAGCAGTTCTTC.

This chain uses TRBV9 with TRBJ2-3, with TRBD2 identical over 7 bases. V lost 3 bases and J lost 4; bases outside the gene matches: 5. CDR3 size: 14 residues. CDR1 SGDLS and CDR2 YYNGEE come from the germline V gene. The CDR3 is CASSAPGRADTQYF. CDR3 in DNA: TGTGCCAGCAGCGCCCCGGGGAGGGCAGATACGCAGTATTTT.

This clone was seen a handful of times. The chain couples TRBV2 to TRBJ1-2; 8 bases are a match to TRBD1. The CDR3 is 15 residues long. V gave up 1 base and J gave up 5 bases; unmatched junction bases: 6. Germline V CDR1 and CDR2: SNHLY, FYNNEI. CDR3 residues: CASSEGTGILYGYTF. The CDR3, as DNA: TGTGCCAGCAGTGAAGGGACAGGGATCCTATATGGCTACACCTTC.

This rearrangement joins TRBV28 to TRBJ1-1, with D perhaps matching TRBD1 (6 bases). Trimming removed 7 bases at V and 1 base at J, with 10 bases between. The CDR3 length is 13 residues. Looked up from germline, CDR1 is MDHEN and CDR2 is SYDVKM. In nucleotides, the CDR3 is TGTGCCAGCAAACAGGGCGCGAACACTGAAGCTTTCTTT. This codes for CASKQGANTEAFF.

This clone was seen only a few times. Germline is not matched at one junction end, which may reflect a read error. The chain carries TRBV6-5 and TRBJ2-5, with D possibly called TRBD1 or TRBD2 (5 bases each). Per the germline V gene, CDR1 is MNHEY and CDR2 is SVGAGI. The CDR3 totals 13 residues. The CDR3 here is CASTRDRQETQYF. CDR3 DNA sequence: TGTGCCAGCACCCGGGACCGCCAAGAGACTCAGTACTTC.

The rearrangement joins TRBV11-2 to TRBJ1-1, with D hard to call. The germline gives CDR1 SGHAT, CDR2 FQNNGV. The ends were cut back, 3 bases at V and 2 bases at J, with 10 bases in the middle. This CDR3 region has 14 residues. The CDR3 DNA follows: TGTGCCAGCAGCTTCGGCAGGTCAAACACTGAAGCTTTCTTT. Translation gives CASSFGRSNTEAFF. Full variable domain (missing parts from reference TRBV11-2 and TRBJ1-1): EAGVAQSPRYKIIEKRQSVAFWCNPISGHATLYWYQQILGQGPKLLIQFQNNGVVDDSQLPKDRFSAERLKGVDSTLKIQPAKLEDSAVYLCASSFGRSNTEAFFGQGTRLTVV.

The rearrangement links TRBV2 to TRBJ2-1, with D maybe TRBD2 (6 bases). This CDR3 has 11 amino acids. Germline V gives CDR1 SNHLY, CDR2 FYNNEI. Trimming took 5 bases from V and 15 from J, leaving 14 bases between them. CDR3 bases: TGTGCCAGCAGTCCCCGGGACTCGAGGTTCTTC. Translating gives CASSPRDSRFF.

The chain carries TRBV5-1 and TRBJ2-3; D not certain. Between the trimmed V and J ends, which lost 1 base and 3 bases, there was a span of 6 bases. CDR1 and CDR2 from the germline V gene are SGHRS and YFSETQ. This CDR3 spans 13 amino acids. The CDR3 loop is CASSLSSTDTQYF. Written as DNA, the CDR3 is TGCGCCAGCAGCTTGTCCAGTACAGATACGCAGTATTTT.

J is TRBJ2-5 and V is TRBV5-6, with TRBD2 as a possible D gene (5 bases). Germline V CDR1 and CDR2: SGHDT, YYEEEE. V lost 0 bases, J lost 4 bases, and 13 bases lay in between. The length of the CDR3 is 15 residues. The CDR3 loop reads CASSLAKGGRETQYF. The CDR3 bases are TGTGCCAGCAGCTTGGCCAAGGGCGGGCGAGAGACCCAGTACTTC.